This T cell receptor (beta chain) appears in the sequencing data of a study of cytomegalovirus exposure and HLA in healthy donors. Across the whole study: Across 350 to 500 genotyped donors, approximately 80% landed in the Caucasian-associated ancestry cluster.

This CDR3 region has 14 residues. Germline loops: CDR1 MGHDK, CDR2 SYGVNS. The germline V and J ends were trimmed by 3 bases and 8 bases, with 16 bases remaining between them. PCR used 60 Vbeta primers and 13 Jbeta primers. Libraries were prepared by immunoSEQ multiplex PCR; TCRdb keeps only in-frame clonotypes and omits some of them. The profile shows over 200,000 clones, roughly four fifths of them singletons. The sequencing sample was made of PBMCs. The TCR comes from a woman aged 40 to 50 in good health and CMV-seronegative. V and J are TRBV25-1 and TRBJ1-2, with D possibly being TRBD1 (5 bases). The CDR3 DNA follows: TGTGCCAGCAGTGATTCCCGCAGGGCGGGGGGCTACACCTTC. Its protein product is CASSDSRRAGGYTF.